The source of this T cell receptor beta chain is a study of T cells expressing NK-cell markers. Study in general: Eight donors were sequenced, of whom seven were HCMV-seropositive, while the remaining one was HCMV-seronegative. General study points: For four donors, these clonotypes were likewise the leading ones in the CD3+CD56-NKG2C+ fraction.

On this clonotype: The antigen remains undetermined.

Germline lookup yields CDR1 SNHLY and CDR2 FYNNEI. The CDR3 spans 12 residues. What made the TCR beta cDNA was 5'RACE template switching with UMIs. TCRdb processed the 5' RACE reads again and assigns one entry to each CDR3 protein, with no DNA. This sample's table reports about 170,000 distinct CDR3 sequences. The chain employs TRBV2 and TRBJ2-1. The sequence was obtained from a man aged 18-70 years in good health. Sample: blood T cells: a sorted CD56 or NKG2C T cell subset, CD4+ or CD8+ T cells, or bulk PBMC T cells (not recorded which). CDR3 residues: CASIGLSNEQFF.